Listed below are T cell receptor beta chains from one sample, sequenced in a study of beta chain features in type 1 diabetes. Profiling relied on immunoSEQ multiplex PCR, and the TCRdb table lists in-frame clones only, not all of them. The profile covers about 620,000 clones, with roughly 16% appearing a single time and approximately 0.087% taken by the ten largest. Sequencing was performed on naive CD4+ T cells from blood. The source of these receptors is a man in his late teens or twenties in good health. The conserved cysteine and the conserved F or W are not part of the CDR3 here. The order of the fields is CDR3 protein, V gene.

ASSLSGSYNEQF	TRBV7-3
ASSLSTTEAF	TRBV28
ASSSQGDPRSPLH	TRBV7-2
ASRVGQGPSTEAF	TRBV7-9
ASQSQGGKLF	TRBV6-6
SVKGDAYNEQF	TRBV29-1
ASTPRTRSYEQY	TRBV11-2
AIMTSEINQPQH	TRBV10-3
ASRLRIRSTEAF	TRBV28
ASSPGTGTNTGELF	TRBV4-2
ASSQPSGQEYGYT	TRBV4-1
ASSQEALRTDTQY	TRBV14
ASSQPSGVSDNYGYT	TRBV4-1
ASTLETAYGYT	TRBV6-1
ASSSPGAGPSNEQF	TRBV5-4
VAGTSPHNVLF	TRBV6-6
ASALMGIGDTQY	TRBV9